One sample yielded the 31 T cell receptor beta chains listed below, sequenced in a study of Graves' ophthalmopathy and Graves' hyperthyroidism. Beta-chain TCR CDR3 regions were amplified from RNA transcripts. In the first round, RT-PCR was carried out with HTBI primers, and a multiplex PCR formed the second round. MiXCR, run by TCRdb on the multiplex PCR reads, gives a single entry per CDR3 protein. Found here are over a million distinct CDR3 sequences, about 35% of them singletons; the top ten hold over 8.5%. Material for sequencing was peripheral blood or thyroid tissue (not recorded which). The receptors shown here come from an adult man with Graves' hyperthyroidism.

This clonotype was counted ten times or more. The CDR3 protein is CASSGKGLGEMNTEAFF. The CDR3 DNA is TGCGCCAGCAGCGGGAAGGGGTTGGGGGAAATGAACACTGAAGCTTTCTTT. This chain links TRBV5-1 with TRBJ1-1; the D gene is possibly TRBD1 (5 bases). Germline V gives CDR1 SGHRS, CDR2 YFSETQ. CDR3 length: 17 residues. Trimming cost V 4 bases and J 0 bases, with 19 bases left between them. Complete variable domain (other parts from reference TRBV5-1 and TRBJ1-1): KAGVTQTPRYLIKTRGQQVTLSCSPISGHRSVSWYQQTPGQGLQFLFEYFSETQRNKGNFPGRFSGRQFSNSRSEMNVSTLELGDSALYLCASSGKGLGEMNTEAFFGQGTRLTVV.

V and J are TRBV2 and TRBJ2-7, with 11 bases matching TRBD1. V shed 6 bases, J shed 4 bases, and the junction held 11 bases outside the gene matches. Looked up from germline, CDR1 is SNHLY and CDR2 is FYNNEI. CDR3 length: 16 amino acids. CDR3 DNA: TGTGCCAGCAGCGTAGTGGGGACAGGGGGGAGGTACGAGCAGTACTTC. This gives the protein CASSVVGTGGRYEQYF.

This chain joins TRBV7-8 and TRBJ1-1; the D is unclear. The germline CDR1 and CDR2 sequences are SGHVS and FQNEAQ. Trimming stripped 2 bases from V and 1 base from J, with 14 bases between. This CDR3 is 16 amino acids long. CDR3 protein: CASSLTPGDRNTEAFF. CDR3 nucleotides: TGTGCCAGCAGCTTAACACCGGGTGATAGGAACACTGAAGCTTTCTTT.

This chain joins TRBV19 and TRBJ1-1; possibly TRBD1 for D (6 bases). The CDR3 totals 14 residues. With 9 bases removed from V and 0 bases from J, the gap between germline ends came to 14 bases. CDR1 LNHDA and CDR2 SQIVND come from the germline V gene (reference sequence). CDR3 nucleotide sequence: TGTGCCAGCCAAAACAGGGCATTGAACACTGAAGCTTTCTTT. Amino acid sequence: CASQNRALNTEAFF.

Comment on this clonotype: One base away lies a much larger clone, so this may be a sequencing read error. This chain uses TRBV7-2 with TRBJ1-3; the D gene is possibly TRBD1 (5 bases). Trimming stripped 1 base from V and 2 bases from J, with 18 bases between. This CDR3 has 18 residues. Germline lookup yields CDR1 SGHTA and CDR2 FQGNSA. In DNA form, the CDR3 reads TGTGCCAGCAGCTTAGGGGTAGTGGGGGTTTACCCTGGAAACACCATATATTTT. Amino acid sequence: CASSLGVVGVYPGNTIYF.

The V call is TRBV30, the J call TRBJ1-5; perhaps TRBD1 as D (5 bases). The V gene lost 0 bases and the J gene lost 2 bases, with 8 bases spanning the gap. Germline CDR1 reads GTSNPN; CDR2 reads SVGIG (reference sequence). This CDR3 has 14 residues. Here the CDR3 DNA reads TGTGCCTGGAGTGTGGGGGGGGGCAATCAGCCCCAGCATTTT. It yields the protein CAWSVGGGNQPQHF.

This clonotype came up a few times. A much bigger clone sits one base away, suggesting this may be a read error. The V call is TRBV2, the J call TRBJ2-7; TRBD1 agrees at 7 bases. Trimming took 7 bases from V and 5 from J; bases not matched to a gene: 17. The V gene's germline CDR1 is SNHLY and CDR2 FYNNEI. CDR3 length equals 16 residues. The CDR3 nucleotides read TGTGCCAGCACCAAAGGATTAGGACAGGAGGCCCACGAGCAGTACTTC. Amino acid sequence: CASTKGLGQEAHEQYF.

The rearrangement uses TRBV25-1 and TRBJ1-6; D is perhaps TRBD1 (6 bases). This CDR3 has 13 amino acids. Germline CDR1 reads MGHDK; CDR2 reads SYGVNS. V was clipped by 8 bases and J by 7 bases, with 12 bases between them. The CDR3 is CASVPGQNSPLHF. The CDR3, as DNA: TGTGCCAGCGTCCCCGGACAGAATTCACCCCTCCACTTT.

V is TRBV15 and J is TRBJ1-5; TRBD1 might be the D (5 bases). Germline values: CDR1 LNHNV, CDR2 YYDKDF (reference sequence). V lost 3 bases, J lost 1 base, and 13 bases lay in between. CDR3 length: 16 residues. CDR3 DNA sequence: TGTGCCACCAGCAGTGGACGGGGGATCAGCAATCAGCCCCAGCATTTT. It codes for CATSSGRGISNQPQHF.

This clonotype was detected ten times or more. The V gene is TRBV7-8, the J gene TRBJ2-2; 7 bases map to TRBD1. The CDR3 sequence is 15 residues long. CDR1 and CDR2 from the germline V gene are SGHVS and FQNEAQ. V dropped 5 bases and J dropped 3; count of bases not matched to a gene: 6. CDR3 sequence reads: CASSPDRVYTGELFF. In nucleotides, the CDR3 is TGTGCCAGCAGCCCTGACAGGGTGTACACCGGGGAGCTGTTTTTT.

A remark on this clonotype: This may be a read error, as it is one base from a much larger clone. This sequence joins TRBV19 and TRBJ2-7; D possibly corresponds to TRBD2 (5 bases). The CDR3 is 13 amino acids. Germline CDR1 reads LNHDA; CDR2 reads SQIVND (reference sequence). CDR3 sequence (DNA): TGTGCCAGTAGTGAGAATAACTTGCCGGGAAAGGACTTC. Translated, it gives CASSENNLPGKDF.

In its sample, this clonotype was seen a few times. The genes are TRBV28 and TRBJ1-4; D is possibly TRBD1 (5 bases). Germline loops: CDR1 MDHEN, CDR2 SYDVKM. V was cut by 6 bases and J by 7 bases, with 15 bases left in between. This CDR3 is 14 amino acids long. CDR3 loop: CASRLTGMGEKLFF. For the CDR3, the DNA is TGTGCCAGCAGACTCACAGGAATGGGTGAAAAACTGTTTTTT.

Ten or more counts support this clonotype. The rearrangement joins TRBV5-1 to TRBJ1-1; D is perhaps TRBD1 (5 bases). Per the germline V gene, CDR1 is SGHRS and CDR2 is YFSETQ. The CDR3 length is 17 residues. Trimming stripped 0 bases from V and 7 bases from J, with 22 bases between. The CDR3 spells CASSLVSRRATEREAFF. In DNA, the CDR3 is TGCGCCAGCAGCTTGGTATCTCGGAGGGCGACAGAACGTGAAGCTTTCTTT.

This clonotype was observed many times. V is TRBV2 and J is TRBJ2-7, with D perhaps TRBD1 (5 bases). V was shortened by 4 bases and J by 3 bases, with 13 bases between the two germline ends. The CDR3 runs 14 residues. Per the germline V gene, CDR1 is SNHLY and CDR2 is FYNNEI. Here the CDR3 reads CASSGRDRSYEQYF. CDR3 bases: TGTGCCAGCAGTGGGAGAGACAGAAGCTACGAGCAGTACTTC.

This chain joins TRBV7-2 and TRBJ2-7, with 8 nucleotides matching TRBD1. CDR3 length: 14 residues. Germline V gene data show CDR1 as SGHTA and CDR2 as FQGNSA. Trimming at V came to 10 bases and at J to 3 bases, leaving 11 bases not matched to a gene. The CDR3 DNA reads as TGTGCCATCCGCCTCATGGACAGGGACTACGAGCAGTACTTC. This codes for CAIRLMDRDYEQYF.

The V and J genes are TRBV11-2 and TRBJ1-5; 9 bases are shared with TRBD1. Germline CDR1 SGHAT, CDR2 FQNNGV. V lost 3 bases and J lost 6; bases outside the gene matches: 6. The CDR3 sequence is 15 residues long. DNA of the CDR3: TGTGCCAGCAGCTTCCGGGACAGGGTCGGTCAGCCCCAGCATTTT. It translates to CASSFRDRVGQPQHF.

The CDR3 spells CATSDPRGTENYGYTF. The CDR3 DNA is TGTGCCACCAGTGACCCTCGGGGGACGGAAAACTATGGCTACACCTTC. This chain connects TRBV24-1 to TRBJ1-2; a possible D gene is TRBD1 (5 bases). This CDR3 is built from 16 residues. In germline, CDR1 is KGHDR, CDR2 SFDVKD. Trimming removed 4 bases at V and 2 bases at J, with 16 bases between.

The V and J genes are TRBV14 and TRBJ1-2; TRBD1 is a possible D gene (5 bases). V lost 6 bases and J lost 9, with 17 bases in between. This CDR3 comprises 13 residues. The germline V gene has CDR1 SGHDN and CDR2 FVKESK. CDR3 region: CASSPGTDFSYTF. DNA of the CDR3: TGTGCCAGCAGTCCCGGGACGGACTTTAGCTACACCTTC.

Ten or more counts support this clonotype. This rearrangement joins TRBV19 to TRBJ1-2, with TRBD1 as a possible D gene (6 bases). The CDR3 has 13 residues. Trimming removed 5 bases from V and 7 bases from J, with 14 bases in between. Germline V gene sequence: CDR1 LNHDA, CDR2 SQIVND (reference sequence). As DNA, the CDR3 is TGTGCCAGTAGTGACGGGGGCGCGGCTGGCTACACCTTC. The encoded protein is CASSDGGAAGYTF.

The J gene is TRBJ1-2, the V gene TRBV2, with 10 bases that match TRBD1. This CDR3 has 19 amino acids. V gave up 5 bases and J gave up 0 bases; unmatched junction bases: 15. Per germline, CDR1 SNHLY and CDR2 FYNNEI. The CDR3 nucleotides read TGTGCCAGCAGTCCCCTAGACAGGGGGCAATCTACGGCTAACTATGGCTACACCTTC. This translates into CASSPLDRGQSTANYGYTF. Supplemented by reference TRBV2 and TRBJ1-2, the full variable domain reads EPEVTQTPSHQVTQMGQEVILRCVPISNHLYFYWYRQILGQKVEFLVSFYNNEISEKSEIFDDQFSVERPDGSNFTLKIRSTKLEDSAMYFCASSPLDRGQSTANYGYTFGSGTRLTVV.

There are a few counts of this clonotype. This rearrangement joins TRBV4-3 to TRBJ2-2; D may be TRBD2 (7 bases). The CDR3 is 17 residues long. Trimming pared 0 bases from V and 2 bases from J, leaving 13 bases between. Germline loops: CDR1 LGHNA, CDR2 YSLEER. The CDR3 here is CASSQEARGANTGELFF. The CDR3 nucleotides read TGCGCCAGCAGCCAAGAAGCCCGGGGGGCTAACACCGGGGAGCTGTTTTTT.

Of note for this clonotype: A much larger clone lies a single base off, so this may be a read error. The J gene is TRBJ2-7, the V gene TRBV10-2; TRBD1 might be the D (5 bases). Germline CDR1 is WSHSY and CDR2 is SAAADI. This CDR3 contains 16 residues. DNA of the CDR3: TGCGCCAGCAGTGAGATAGGGGTGGTAGCAGCCTACGGGCAGTACTTC. This encodes CASSEIGVVAAYGQYF.

The rearrangement uses TRBV6-5 and TRBJ2-7, with 8 positions matching TRBD1. CDR3 length equals 15 residues. Germline V lookup: CDR1 MNHEY, CDR2 SVGAGI. Unmatched junction bases numbered 7, after V lost 2 bases and J lost 4 bases. CDR3 in amino acids: CASSYTGTGPYEQYF. The CDR3, as DNA: TGTGCCAGCAGTTACACCGGGACAGGACCATACGAGCAGTACTTC.

This clonotype has ten or more counts. V usage is TRBV7-8 and J usage is TRBJ1-5, with TRBD1 as a possible D gene (5 bases). V was clipped by 4 bases and J by 6 bases, with 10 bases between them. CDR1 is SGHVS, CDR2 FQNEAQ, per germline. The CDR3 is 13 residues long. The CDR3 DNA reads as TGTGCCAGCAGCTCTGGAGGGGTTCAGCCCCAGCATTTT. Encoded protein: CASSSGGVQPQHF.

There are many counts of this clonotype. The chain has TRBV2 and TRBJ1-5; no definite D call. CDR1 is SNHLY, CDR2 FYNNEI, per germline. V dropped 7 bases and J dropped 3 bases, with 13 bases sitting between them. The CDR3 extends over 14 amino acids. The CDR3 reads CASTGRLINQPQHF. For the CDR3, the DNA is TGTGCCAGCACTGGGAGACTGATCAATCAGCCCCAGCATTTT.

This chain joins TRBV5-5 and TRBJ1-4; maybe TRBD1 (5 bases). The V and J ends lost 0 bases and 4 bases respectively, with 13 bases between them. The CDR3 is 16 residues long. Germline CDR1 and CDR2: SGHKS and YYEKEE (reference sequence). DNA of the CDR3: TGTGCCAGCAGCTTGGATCCGGGGCGATTTAATGAAAAACTGTTTTTT. Translating it yields CASSLDPGRFNEKLFF.

DNA of the CDR3: TGTGCCAGCAGCGGGCGGGGACGGCTCTACGAGCAGTACTTC. This sequence encodes CASSGRGRLYEQYF. The chain links TRBV7-8 to TRBJ2-7; perhaps TRBD2 as D (6 bases). This CDR3 is 14 amino acids long. Germline CDR1 is SGHVS and CDR2 is FQNEAQ. Trimming stripped 5 bases from V and 3 bases from J, with 14 bases between.

This clonotype came up many times. V is TRBV20-1 and J is TRBJ1-6, with D maybe TRBD1 (5 bases). Trimming removed 0 bases from V and 6 bases from J, with 18 bases in between. From germline, CDR1 is DFQATT and CDR2 SNEGSKA (reference sequence). The CDR3 is 17 amino acids. DNA for the CDR3: TGCAGTGCTAGAGATTGGGGGTTGGGGAGGGGTAATTCACCCCTCCACTTT. Amino acids: CSARDWGLGRGNSPLHF.

This clonotype occurred many times. The V gene is TRBV10-3, the J gene TRBJ2-7; the match to TRBD2 covers 7 bases. Losses at the gene ends were 5 bases for V and 7 bases for J; bases not matched to a gene: 23. The CDR3 is 18 residues long. The germline gives CDR1 ENHRY, CDR2 SYGVKD. The CDR3 reads CAISRIRDYPLRREEQYF. Written as DNA, the CDR3 is TGTGCCATCAGTCGGATCAGGGACTACCCTTTAAGGCGGGAAGAGCAGTACTTC.

V usage is TRBV20-1 and J usage is TRBJ2-2; 8 bases align to TRBD1. CDR1 DFQATT and CDR2 SNEGSKA come from the germline V gene (reference sequence). This CDR3 has 14 residues. J gave up 6 bases and V 2 bases, and 5 bases lay outside the gene matches. CDR3 coding DNA: TGCAGTGCTAGAAAGACAGGGGTCTCCGGGGAGCTGTTTTTT. This translates into CSARKTGVSGELFF.

This rearrangement joins TRBV29-1 to TRBJ2-7, with D possibly matching TRBD2 (5 bases). CDR3 size: 11 residues. CDR1 is SQVTM, CDR2 ANQGSEA, per germline. V was trimmed by 8 bases and J by 7 bases, leaving 15 bases between them. This chain's CDR3 is CSRIRGLEQYF. Here the CDR3 DNA reads TGCAGCCGGATTCGAGGACTTGAGCAGTACTTC.